This T cell receptor beta chain comes out of a study of blood T cell repertoires in COVID-19 (TCRdb year 2020). Looking at the study overall: Samples from collaborators originated in the United States, Italy and Spain and spanned both the acute and convalescent phases of COVID-19. The dataset comprised deeply sampled blood TCRbeta repertoires from subjects exposed to, actively infected with, or recovered from COVID-19. Where available, HLA class I and class II types were obtained from metadata supplied by the sample provider rather than from assay-based typing. The prospective study material was composed of cDNA or gDNA derived from T cells, B-cell-depleted T cells, or PBMCs. The sample metadata nearly always contained a de-identified subject ID, COVID-19 status, age in years and sex. Samples were obtained from the ongoing ImmuneRACE study (first 160 participants) and from 1,254 subjects provided by 6 global collaborators. The repertoires were made available in a free public database intended to serve as a resource for research on the immune response to SARS-CoV-2.

As regards this clone: No cognate antigen has been identified for it. The input lacks base qualities; no much larger clone sits a single base away.

Findings and caveats that apply to the study as a whole: Clinical and demographic metadata were provided uncurated, with the amount varying by source and participant.

TCRbeta CDR3 regions were amplified from genomic DNA using the immunoSEQ Assay, a bias-controlled multiplex PCR. The original methods were these. The number of nucleated cells in each sample was estimated by amplification of reference gene primers within the assay. Sequence reads were collapsed and filtered to measure the absolute abundance of every unique TCRbeta CDR3 rearrangement. For each sample, productive Simpson clonality was calculated as the square root of Simpson's diversity index across productive rearrangements. The source is immuneACCESS, and TCRdb retained only in-frame sequences with V and J called. Part of the clones is not carried over; for the studies checked, unresolved V genes explain less than half of this, and the remainder is unexplained. D and trimming were read from the DNA, whereas the V and J calls and clone size are those reported in that table. The sample contains 200,000 to 250,000 clones, approximately 80% of them found a single time. The ten largest clones add up to about 8.9% of the sample.

Participants in the prospective study were enrolled through a virtual design, were aged about 18 to 90 years, and lived in about 25 United States geographic areas. In the prospective study, participants were assigned to cohorts based on the clinical history participants reported in a screening survey and a study questionnaire. In the prospective study, whole blood, serum and a nasopharyngeal or oropharyngeal swab were collected from each participant by mobile phlebotomists. Over a roughly 2-month period, participants in the prospective study had the option of providing additional blood draws and questionnaires. Prospective study blood samples were shipped either frozen or at room temperature before DNA extraction. For CDR1 and CDR2, the germline V gene lists MGHRA and YSYEKL. The CDR3 sequence holds 16 residues, the cysteine and phenylalanine included. Only CDR3 DNA is held: 48 bases, read in frame from base 1. V and J lose 2 bases and 8 bases, and a span of 21 bases separates them.

Input material: PBMCs or T cells enriched from blood (not recorded which). The V gene is TRBV4-1 and the J gene is TRBJ1-2; the D gene is unclear. This clonotype was obtained from a woman aged 45-65 years with acute COVID-19. The CDR3 is CASSQPWRNLISGYTF. The DNA sequence is as follows: TGCGCCAGCAGCCAACCCTGGAGGAATTTGATTAGCGGCTACACCTTC.